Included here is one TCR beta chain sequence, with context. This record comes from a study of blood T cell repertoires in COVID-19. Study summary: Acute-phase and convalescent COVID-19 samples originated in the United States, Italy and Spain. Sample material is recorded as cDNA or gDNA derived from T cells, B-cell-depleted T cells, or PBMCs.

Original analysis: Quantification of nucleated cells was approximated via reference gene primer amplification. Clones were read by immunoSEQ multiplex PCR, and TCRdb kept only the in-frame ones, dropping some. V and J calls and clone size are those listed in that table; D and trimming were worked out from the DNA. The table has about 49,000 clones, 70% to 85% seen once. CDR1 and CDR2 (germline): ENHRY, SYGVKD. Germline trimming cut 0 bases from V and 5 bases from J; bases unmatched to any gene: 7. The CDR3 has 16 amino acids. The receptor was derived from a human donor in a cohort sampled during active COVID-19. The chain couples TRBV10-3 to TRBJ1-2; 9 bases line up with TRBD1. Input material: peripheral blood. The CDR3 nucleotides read TGTGCCATCAGTGAGTCTGGGACAGGGACAAGATATGGCTACACCTTC. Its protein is CAISESGTGTRYGYTF.